The 10 T cell receptor beta chains below all came from one sample that was sequenced in a study of regulatory T cells in long-lasting Graves disease. For TCR beta, libraries came from iRepertoire HTBI primers and Arm-PCR of CDR3 regions. TCRdb analysed the multiplex PCR reads with MiXCR anew, one entry per CDR3 protein. The sample has about 540,000 distinct CDR3 sequences, 13% seen once. Specified time point: newly diagnosed GD, antithyroid drugs for less than 3 months. Construction of the TCR library relied on RNA isolated from PBMCs. Another study also made use of these data, one on T cells in Graves' hyperthyroidism and ophthalmopathy.

The source was peripheral blood mononuclear cells (PBMCs), collected at new diagnosis, from a patient treated with antithyroid drugs. The receptors originated from a man aged 25 to 40 with Graves disease.

There are many counts of this clonotype. CDR3 sequence: CSARDSLALEQYF. The DNA for the CDR3 is TGCAGTGCTAGAGATAGCCTCGCCTTGGAGCAGTACTTC. The J gene is TRBJ2-7, the V gene TRBV20-1; no definite D call. The germline V gene encodes CDR1 DFQATT and CDR2 SNEGSKA (reference sequence). Trimming removed 0 bases from V and 7 bases from J, with 13 bases in between. CDR3 length: 13 amino acids.

This clonotype was seen at least ten times. V usage is TRBV2 and J usage is TRBJ1-1; TRBD1 might be the D (5 bases). CDR3 length equals 13 residues. The ends were cut back, 3 bases at V and 5 bases at J, with 10 bases in the middle. Germline loops: CDR1 SNHLY, CDR2 FYNNEI. The CDR3 nucleotides read TGTGCCAGCAGTGACCCAGGGATAACTGAAGCTTTCTTT. Its protein product is CASSDPGITEAFF.

This clonotype was detected ten times or more. The chain couples TRBV10-3 to TRBJ2-7; 7 bases map to TRBD1. This CDR3 has 13 amino acids. The junction had 1 base not matched to a gene; V was cut back by 2 bases and J by 3 bases. Germline V gives CDR1 ENHRY, CDR2 SYGVKD. CDR3 nucleotides: TGTGCCATCAGTGAGAGGGACAGCTACGAGCAGTACTTC. Amino acid sequence: CAISERDSYEQYF.

This clonotype was counted ten times or more. The rearrangement joins TRBV28 to TRBJ1-4; 7 positions match TRBD1. The CDR3 has 15 amino acids. Trimming removed 4 bases from V and 15 bases from J; junction bases left unmatched: 17. Germline assignment: CDR1 MDHEN and CDR2 SYDVKM. CDR3 DNA sequence: TGTGCCAGCAGTTCGCCGCAGGGGGGGGGTTTTGTCGTGTTTTTT. Translation: CASSSPQGGGFVVFF.

The sample holds a few counts of this clonotype. The chain combines TRBV30 with TRBJ2-3; 9 bases map to TRBD2. The CDR3 contains 17 residues. Unmatched junction bases numbered 10, after V lost 0 bases and J lost 3 bases. CDR1 is GTSNPN, CDR2 SVGIG, per germline (reference sequence). Written as DNA, the CDR3 is TGTGCCTGGAGTGTACGGGTAGCGGGAGATTCGACAGATACGCAGTATTTT. It is translated as CAWSVRVAGDSTDTQYF. Together with reference TRBV30 and TRBJ2-3, the CDR3 gives the full variable domain: SQTIHQWPATLVQPVGSPLSLECTVEGTSNPNLYWYRQAAGRGLQLLFYSVGIGQISSEVPQNLSASRPQDRQFILSSKKLLLSDSGFYLCAWSVRVAGDSTDTQYFGPGTRLTVL.

This clonotype was observed a handful of times. The CDR3: CASSVATAGEYNEQFF. The CDR3 region has the DNA TGTGCCAGCAGCGTAGCTACGGCGGGAGAGTACAATGAGCAGTTCTTC. The V gene is TRBV9, the J gene TRBJ2-1; 7 bases are shared with TRBD2. V shed 0 bases and J 4 bases; nucleotides not matched to a gene: 7. Germline V CDR1 and CDR2: SGDLS, YYNGEE. The CDR3 is 16 amino acids.

Note on this clonotype: A far bigger clonotype differs at one base, so this is likely a read error. The chain recombines TRBV27 with TRBJ2-7; 15 positions agree with TRBD2. CDR3 length equals 17 residues. The ends lost 3 bases at V and 7 bases at J; junction bases unmatched: 10. Germline V gene sequence: CDR1 MNHEY, CDR2 SMNVEV (reference sequence). DNA of the CDR3: TGTGCCAGCAGTTTGAGGACTAGCGGGAGGGCCGGTAATGAGCAGTACTTC. Its protein product is CASSLRTSGRAGNEQYF.

With respect to this clonotype: A much larger clone lies a single base off, so this may be a read error. The chain combines TRBV20-1 with TRBJ2-7, with D possibly called TRBD1 or TRBD2 (5 bases each). The CDR3 is 14 residues long. CDR1 DFQATT and CDR2 SNEGSKA come from the germline V gene (reference sequence). CDR3 DNA: TGCAGTGCTAGGGAGGACGGCAGGGTCTACGAGCAGCACTTC. It yields the protein CSAREDGRVYEQHF.

This clonotype was detected ten times or more. The chain carries TRBV15 and TRBJ1-4; 7 nucleotides align to TRBD1. There are 15 residues in the CDR3. The germline gives CDR1 LNHNV, CDR2 YYDKDF (reference sequence). The J segment lost 4 bases and the V segment lost 3 bases, leaving 5 bases of the junction unmatched. As DNA, the CDR3 is TGTGCCACCAGCAGCAGACAGGGCAGTAATGAAAAACTGTTTTTT. Its translation is CATSSRQGSNEKLFF.

This clonotype showed up just a few times. This CDR3 is CSAAGSGRDHSGANVLTF. Here the CDR3 DNA reads TGCAGTGCGGCCGGTAGCGGGAGGGACCATTCTGGGGCCAACGTCCTGACTTTC. V and J are TRBV20-1 and TRBJ2-6, with 11 bases lining up with TRBD2. The CDR3 sequence is 18 residues long. CDR1 and CDR2 from the germline V gene are DFQATT and SNEGSKA (reference sequence). Trimming removed 6 bases from V and 1 base from J; junction bases left unmatched: 11.